What follows is one T cell receptor beta chain and its context. Generated by immunoSEQ multiplex PCR, the TCRdb table keeps only in-frame clones and is missing some. The repertoire holds 200,000 to 300,000 clones, with about four fifths as singletons. The CDR3 loop spans 14 amino acids. Per germline, CDR1 MDHEN and CDR2 SYDVKM. These data originate in a study of blood T cell repertoires in COVID-19. Study at large: In each case, the material was cDNA or gDNA derived from T cells, B-cell-depleted T cells, or PBMCs.

Sequenced material: peripheral blood. This chain links TRBV28 with TRBJ1-2; 9 positions agree with TRBD1. This TCR was sampled from a woman in her 70s with acute or convalescent COVID-19. The CDR3 spells CVSFQDRGHYGYTF. For the CDR3, the DNA is TGTGTCAGTTTTCAGGACAGGGGTCACTATGGCTACACCTTC.